This T cell receptor beta chain was obtained from a study of CD8+ T cells in alopecia areata. The sequencing template was cDNA reverse transcribed from extracted RNA. The assay was immunoSEQ multiplex PCR, and TCRdb's table has in-frame clones only and misses some. This repertoire shows a few hundred thousand clones, roughly two fifths found once; its top ten account for almost 0.5%. Treatment: oral pan-JAK inhibitor, 5-10 mg twice daily. The germline gives CDR1 SGHRS, CDR2 YFSETQ. The CDR3 consists of 15 residues. Trimming cost V 4 bases and J 9 bases, with 20 bases left between them. The starting material was CD4+ T cells sorted from blood, obtained around week 34, from a patient treated with tofacitinib. The chain is built from TRBV5-1 and TRBJ2-1, with D maybe TRBD1 (6 bases). The receptor was isolated from a human donor with alopecia areata. CDR3 protein: CASSPGVGALREQFF. The CDR3 DNA sequence: TGCGCCAGCAGCCCCGGGGTGGGGGCATTACGTGAGCAGTTCTTC.